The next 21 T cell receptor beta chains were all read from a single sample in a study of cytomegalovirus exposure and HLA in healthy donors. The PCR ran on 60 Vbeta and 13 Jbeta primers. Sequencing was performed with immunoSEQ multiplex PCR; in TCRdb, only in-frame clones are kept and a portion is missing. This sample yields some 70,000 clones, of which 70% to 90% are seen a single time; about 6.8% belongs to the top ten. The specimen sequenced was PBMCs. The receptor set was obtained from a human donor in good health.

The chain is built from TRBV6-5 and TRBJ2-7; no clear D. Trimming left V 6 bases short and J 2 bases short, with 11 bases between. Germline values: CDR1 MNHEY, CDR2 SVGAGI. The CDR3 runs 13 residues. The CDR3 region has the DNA TGTGCCAGCAGGTCCTCGGGTACCTACGAGCAGTACTTC. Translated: CASRSSGTYEQYF.

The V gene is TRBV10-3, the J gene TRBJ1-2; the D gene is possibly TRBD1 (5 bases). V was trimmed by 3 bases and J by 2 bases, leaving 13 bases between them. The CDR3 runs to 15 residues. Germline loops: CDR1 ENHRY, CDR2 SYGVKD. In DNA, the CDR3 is TGTGCCATCAGTGACAGGGCAGGGCCCAACTATGGCTACACCTTC. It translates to CAISDRAGPNYGYTF.

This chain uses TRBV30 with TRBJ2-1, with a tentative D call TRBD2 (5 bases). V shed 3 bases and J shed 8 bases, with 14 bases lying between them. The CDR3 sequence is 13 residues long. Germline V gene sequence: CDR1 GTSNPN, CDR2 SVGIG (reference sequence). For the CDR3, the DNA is TGTGCCTGGAGCCCCACAGCGGTTCATGAGCAGTTCTTC. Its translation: CAWSPTAVHEQFF.

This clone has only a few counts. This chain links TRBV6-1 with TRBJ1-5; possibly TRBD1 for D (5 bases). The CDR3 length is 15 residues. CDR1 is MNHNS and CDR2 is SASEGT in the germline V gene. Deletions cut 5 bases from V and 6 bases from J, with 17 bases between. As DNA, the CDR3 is TGTGCCAGCAGTCGAACGGAGGGGAGGGGTCAGCCCCAGCATTTT. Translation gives CASSRTEGRGQPQHF.

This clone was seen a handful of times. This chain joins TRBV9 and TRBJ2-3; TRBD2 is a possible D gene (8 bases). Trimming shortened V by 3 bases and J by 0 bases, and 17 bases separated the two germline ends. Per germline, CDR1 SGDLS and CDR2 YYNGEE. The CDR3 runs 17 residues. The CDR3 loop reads CASSAGAGGQSTDTQYF. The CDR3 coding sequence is TGTGCCAGCAGCGCCGGGGCGGGGGGACAGAGCACAGATACGCAGTATTTT.

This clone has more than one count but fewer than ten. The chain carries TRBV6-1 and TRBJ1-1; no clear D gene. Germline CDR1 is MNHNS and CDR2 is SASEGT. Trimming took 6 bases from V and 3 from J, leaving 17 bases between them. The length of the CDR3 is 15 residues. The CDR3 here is CASSLGPGLDTEAFF. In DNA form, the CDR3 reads TGTGCCAGCAGCCTAGGCCCGGGTTTGGACACTGAAGCTTTCTTT.

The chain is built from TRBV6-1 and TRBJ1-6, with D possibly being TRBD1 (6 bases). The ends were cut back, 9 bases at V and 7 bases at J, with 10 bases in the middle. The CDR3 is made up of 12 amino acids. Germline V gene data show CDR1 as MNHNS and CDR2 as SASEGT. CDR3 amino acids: CASRTVNSPLHF. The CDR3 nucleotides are TGTGCCAGTCGGACAGTGAATTCACCCCTCCACTTT.

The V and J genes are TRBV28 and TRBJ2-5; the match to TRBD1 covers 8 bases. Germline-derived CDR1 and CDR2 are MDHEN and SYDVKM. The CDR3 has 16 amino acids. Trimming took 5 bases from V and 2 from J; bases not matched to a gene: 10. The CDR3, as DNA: TGTGCCAGCAGTCCACGGACAGGGTGGCATCAAGAGACCCAGTACTTC. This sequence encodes CASSPRTGWHQETQYF.

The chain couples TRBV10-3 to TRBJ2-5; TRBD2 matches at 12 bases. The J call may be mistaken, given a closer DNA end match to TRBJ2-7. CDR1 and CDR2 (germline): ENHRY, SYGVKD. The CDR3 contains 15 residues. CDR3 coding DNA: TGTGCCATCAGTGCCGCTAGCGGGGGGGCCTACGAGCAGTACTTC. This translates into CAISAASGGAYEQYF.

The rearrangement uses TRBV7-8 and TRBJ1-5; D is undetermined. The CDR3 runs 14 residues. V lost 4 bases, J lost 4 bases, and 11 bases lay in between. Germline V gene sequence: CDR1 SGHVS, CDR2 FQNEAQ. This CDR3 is CASSSGRSNQPQHF. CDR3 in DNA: TGTGCCAGCAGCTCCGGGAGGTCAAATCAGCCCCAGCATTTT.

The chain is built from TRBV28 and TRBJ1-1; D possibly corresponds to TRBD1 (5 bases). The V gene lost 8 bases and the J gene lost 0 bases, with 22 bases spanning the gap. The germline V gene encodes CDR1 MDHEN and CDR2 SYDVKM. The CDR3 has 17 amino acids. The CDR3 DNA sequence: TGTGCCAGCCAAGAAGGGGTGTTCGGTCCGATGAACACTGAAGCTTTCTTT. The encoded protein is CASQEGVFGPMNTEAFF.

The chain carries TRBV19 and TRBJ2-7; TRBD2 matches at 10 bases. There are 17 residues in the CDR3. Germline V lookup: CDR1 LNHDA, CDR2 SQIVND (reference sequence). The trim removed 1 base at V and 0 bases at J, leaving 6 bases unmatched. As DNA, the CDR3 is TGTGCCAGTAGTATAGCTAGCGGGGGCCTCAGCTCCTACGAGCAGTACTTC. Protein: CASSIASGGLSSYEQYF.

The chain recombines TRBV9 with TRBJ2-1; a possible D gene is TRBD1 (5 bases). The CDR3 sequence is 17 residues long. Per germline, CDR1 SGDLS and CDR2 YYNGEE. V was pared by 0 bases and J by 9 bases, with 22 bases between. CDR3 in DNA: TGTGCCAGCAGCGTAGTCGGTAGTAGTGGGCCCACAGGTGAGCAGTTCTTC. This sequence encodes CASSVVGSSGPTGEQFF.

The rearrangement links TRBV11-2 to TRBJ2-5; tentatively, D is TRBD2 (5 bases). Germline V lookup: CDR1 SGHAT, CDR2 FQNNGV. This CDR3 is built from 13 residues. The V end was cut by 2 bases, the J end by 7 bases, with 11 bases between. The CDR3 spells CASSLRLAVTQYF. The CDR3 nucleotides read TGTGCCAGCAGCTTAAGGCTAGCTGTGACCCAGTACTTC.

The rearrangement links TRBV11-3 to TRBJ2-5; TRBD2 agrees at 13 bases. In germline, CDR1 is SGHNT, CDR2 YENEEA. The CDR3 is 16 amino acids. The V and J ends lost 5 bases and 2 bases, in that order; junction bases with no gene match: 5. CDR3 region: CASSRRTSGGQETQYF. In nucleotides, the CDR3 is TGTGCCAGCAGCCGCCGGACTAGCGGGGGACAAGAGACCCAGTACTTC.

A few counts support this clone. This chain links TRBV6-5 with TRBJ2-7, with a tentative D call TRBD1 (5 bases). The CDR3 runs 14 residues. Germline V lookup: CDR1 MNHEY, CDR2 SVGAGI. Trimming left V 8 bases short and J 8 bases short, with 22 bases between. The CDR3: CASCTNGASAKQYF. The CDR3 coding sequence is TGTGCCAGCTGTACGAATGGGGCATCGGCCAAGCAGTACTTC.

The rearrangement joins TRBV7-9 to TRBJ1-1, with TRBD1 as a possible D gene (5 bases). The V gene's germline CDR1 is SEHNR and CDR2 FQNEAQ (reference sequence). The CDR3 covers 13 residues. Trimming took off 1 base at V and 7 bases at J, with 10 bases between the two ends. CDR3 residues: CASSLEGWGEAFF. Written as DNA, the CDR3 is TGTGCCAGCAGCTTAGAGGGGTGGGGTGAAGCTTTCTTT.

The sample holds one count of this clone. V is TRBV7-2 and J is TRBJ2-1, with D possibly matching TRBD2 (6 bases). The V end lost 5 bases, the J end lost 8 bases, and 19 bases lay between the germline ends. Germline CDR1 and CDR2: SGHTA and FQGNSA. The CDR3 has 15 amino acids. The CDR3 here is CASSRIPGLGDEQFF. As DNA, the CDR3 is TGTGCCAGCAGCCGGATCCCGGGACTTGGTGATGAGCAGTTCTTC.

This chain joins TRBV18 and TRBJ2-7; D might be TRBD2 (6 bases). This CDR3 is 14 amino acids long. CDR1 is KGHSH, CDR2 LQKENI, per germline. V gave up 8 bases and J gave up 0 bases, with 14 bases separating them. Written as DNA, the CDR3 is TGTGCCAGCCACCGGGAGCGGAGCTCCTACGAGCAGTACTTC. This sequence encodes CASHRERSSYEQYF. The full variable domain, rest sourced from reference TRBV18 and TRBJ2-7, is NAGVMQNPRHLVRRRGQEARLRCSPMKGHSHVYWYRQLPEEGLKFMVYLQKENIIDESGMPKERFSAEFPKEGPSILRIQQVVRGDSAAYFCASHRERSSYEQYFGPGTRLTVT.

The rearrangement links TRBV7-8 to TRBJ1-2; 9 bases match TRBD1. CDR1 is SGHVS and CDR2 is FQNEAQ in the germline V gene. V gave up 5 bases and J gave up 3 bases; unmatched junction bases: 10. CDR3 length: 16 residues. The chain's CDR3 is CASSLQTGGADYGYTF. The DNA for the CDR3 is TGTGCCAGCAGCCTACAAACAGGGGGCGCCGACTATGGCTACACCTTC.

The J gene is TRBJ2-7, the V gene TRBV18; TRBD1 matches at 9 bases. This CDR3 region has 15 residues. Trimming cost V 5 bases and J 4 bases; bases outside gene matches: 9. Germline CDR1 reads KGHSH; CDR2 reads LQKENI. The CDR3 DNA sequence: TGTGCCAGCTCAAAGACAGGGGGTACCAATTACGAGCAGTACTTC. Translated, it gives CASSKTGGTNYEQYF.